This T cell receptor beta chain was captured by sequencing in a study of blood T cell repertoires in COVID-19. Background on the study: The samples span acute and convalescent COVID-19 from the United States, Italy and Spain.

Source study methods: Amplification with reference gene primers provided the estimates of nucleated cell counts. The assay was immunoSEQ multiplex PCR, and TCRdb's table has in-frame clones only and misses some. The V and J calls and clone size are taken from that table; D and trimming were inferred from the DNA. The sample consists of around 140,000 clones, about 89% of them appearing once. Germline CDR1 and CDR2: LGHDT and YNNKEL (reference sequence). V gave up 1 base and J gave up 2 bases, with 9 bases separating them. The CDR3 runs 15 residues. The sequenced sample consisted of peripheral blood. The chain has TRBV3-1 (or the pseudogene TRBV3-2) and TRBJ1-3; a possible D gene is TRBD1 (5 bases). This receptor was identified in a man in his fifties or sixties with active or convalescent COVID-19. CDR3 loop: CASSQAGGAGNTIYF. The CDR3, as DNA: TGTGCCAGCAGCCAAGCCGGGGGGGCTGGAAACACCATATATTTT.